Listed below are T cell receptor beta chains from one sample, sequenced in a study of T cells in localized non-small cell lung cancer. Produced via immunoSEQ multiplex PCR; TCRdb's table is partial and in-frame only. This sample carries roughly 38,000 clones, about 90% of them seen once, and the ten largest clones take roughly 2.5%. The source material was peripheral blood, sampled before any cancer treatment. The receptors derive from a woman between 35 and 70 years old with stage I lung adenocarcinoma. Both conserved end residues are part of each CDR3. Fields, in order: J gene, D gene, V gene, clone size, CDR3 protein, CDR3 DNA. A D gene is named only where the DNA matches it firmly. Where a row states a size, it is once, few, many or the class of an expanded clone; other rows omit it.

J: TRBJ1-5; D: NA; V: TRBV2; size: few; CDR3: CASKRGEGGNQPQHF; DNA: TGTGCCAGCAAACGGGGGGAAGGGGGCAATCAGCCCCAGCATTTT
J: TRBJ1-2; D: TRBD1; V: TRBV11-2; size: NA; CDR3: CASSLAGQEGLGYTF; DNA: TGTGCCAGCAGCTTGGCGGGACAGGAGGGCCTTGGCTACACCTTC
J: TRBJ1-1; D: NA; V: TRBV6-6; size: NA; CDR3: CASSYSDTEAFF; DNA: TGTGCCAGCAGTTACTCGGACACTGAAGCTTTCTTT
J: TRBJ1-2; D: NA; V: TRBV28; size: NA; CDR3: CASRSVFYTF; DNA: TGTGCCAGCAGATCAGTATTCTACACCTTC
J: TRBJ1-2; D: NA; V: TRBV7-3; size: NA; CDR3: CASSTGYGYTF; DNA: TGTGCCAGCAGTACAGGATATGGCTACACCTTC
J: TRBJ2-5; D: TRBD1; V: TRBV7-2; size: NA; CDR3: CASSLYTGTVKETQYF; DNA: TGTGCCAGCAGTTTATACACCGGGACAGTGAAAGAGACCCAGTACTTC
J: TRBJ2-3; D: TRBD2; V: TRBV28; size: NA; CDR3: CASRLAGGTDTQYF; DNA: TGTGCCAGCAGACTAGCGGGAGGCACAGATACGCAGTATTTT
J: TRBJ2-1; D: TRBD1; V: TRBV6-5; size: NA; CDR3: CASSYSWDRAYNEQFF; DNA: TGTGCCAGCAGTTACTCGTGGGACAGGGCCTACAATGAGCAGTTCTTC
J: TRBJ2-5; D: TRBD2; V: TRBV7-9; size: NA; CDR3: CASSFVAGGPRETQYF; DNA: TGTGCCAGCAGCTTTGTCGCGGGAGGGCCTAGAGAGACCCAGTACTTC
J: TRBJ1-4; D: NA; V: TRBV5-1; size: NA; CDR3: CASSRQADKEKLFF; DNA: TGCGCCTCCTCTAGACAGGCTGATAAGGAAAAACTGTTTTTT
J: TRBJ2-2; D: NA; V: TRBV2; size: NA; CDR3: CASKQGRNTGELFF; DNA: TGTGCCAGCAAGCAAGGCAGGAACACCGGGGAGCTGTTTTTT
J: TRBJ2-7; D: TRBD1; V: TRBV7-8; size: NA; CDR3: CASTHLTTGVGEQYF; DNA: TGTGCCAGCACCCATCTCACCACAGGGGTCGGCGAGCAGTACTTC
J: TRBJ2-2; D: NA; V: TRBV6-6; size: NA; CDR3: CASSPRTGEEAGELFF; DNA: TGTGCCAGCAGTCCGCGGACGGGGGAGGAGGCCGGGGAGCTGTTTTTT
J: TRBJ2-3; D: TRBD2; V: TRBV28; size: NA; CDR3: CASSSGVAGLTDTQYF; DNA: TGTGCCAGCAGTTCGGGGGTAGCGGGGCTCACAGATACGCAGTATTTT
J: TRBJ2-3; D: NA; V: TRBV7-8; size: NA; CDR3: CASSFRASTDTQYF; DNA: TGTGCCAGCAGCTTCAGGGCTAGCACAGATACGCAGTATTTT
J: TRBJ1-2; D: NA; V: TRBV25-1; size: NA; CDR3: CASREKGEIGGYTF; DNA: TGTGCCAGCAGGGAGAAGGGGGAAATCGGCGGCTACACCTTC
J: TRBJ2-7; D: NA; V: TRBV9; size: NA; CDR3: CASSVEAGSGYEQYF; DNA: TGTGCCAGCAGCGTAGAGGCAGGGAGCGGCTACGAGCAGTACTTC
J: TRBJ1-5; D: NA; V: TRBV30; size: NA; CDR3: CAWSRQGNQPQHF; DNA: TGTGCCTGGAGTCGGCAGGGGAATCAGCCCCAGCATTTT
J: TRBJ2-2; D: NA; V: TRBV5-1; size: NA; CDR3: CASSFLEQLNTGELFF; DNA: TGCGCCAGCAGCTTCCTGGAGCAGCTAAACACCGGGGAGCTGTTTTTT
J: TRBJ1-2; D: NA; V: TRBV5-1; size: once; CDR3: CASSFGDYGYTF; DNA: TGCGCCAGCAGCTTCGGGGACTATGGCTACACCTTC
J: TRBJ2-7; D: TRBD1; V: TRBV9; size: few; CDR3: CASAPALGQTYEQYF; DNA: TGTGCCAGCGCTCCTGCTCTGGGACAGACCTACGAGCAGTACTTC
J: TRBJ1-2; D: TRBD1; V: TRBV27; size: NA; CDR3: CALTLNRGRCGYTF; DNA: TGTGCCCTAACCCTTAACAGGGGCCGTTGCGGCTACACCTTC
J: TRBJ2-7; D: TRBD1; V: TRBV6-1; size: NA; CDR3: CASRGQGFYEQYF; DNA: TGTGCCAGCAGGGGACAGGGGTTCTACGAGCAGTACTTC
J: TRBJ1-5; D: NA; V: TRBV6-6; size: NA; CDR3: CASNPPGWNQPQHF; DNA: TGTGCCAGCAACCCTCCCGGTTGGAATCAGCCCCAGCATTTT
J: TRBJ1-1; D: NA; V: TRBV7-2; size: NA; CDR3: CASSSTWTASNTEAFF; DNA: TGTGCCAGCAGCTCAACCTGGACAGCTTCTAACACTGAAGCTTTCTTT
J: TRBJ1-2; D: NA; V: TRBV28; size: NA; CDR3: CASSRGWDYGYTF; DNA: TGTGCCAGCAGCCGGGGGTGGGACTATGGCTACACCTTC
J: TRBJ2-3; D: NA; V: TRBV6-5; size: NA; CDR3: CASSSHDTQYF; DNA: TGTGCCAGCAGCTCACACGATACGCAGTATTTT
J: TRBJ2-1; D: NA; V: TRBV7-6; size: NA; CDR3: CASSATGASYNEQFF; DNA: TGTGCCAGCAGCGCAACCGGGGCATCCTACAATGAGCAGTTCTTC
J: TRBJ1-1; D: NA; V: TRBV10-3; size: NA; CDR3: CAISESDNTEAFF; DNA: TGTGCCATCAGTGAGTCTGATAACACTGAAGCTTTCTTT
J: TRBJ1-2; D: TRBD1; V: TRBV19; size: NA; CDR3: CASSPEDREDQNYGYTF; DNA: TGTGCCAGTAGCCCCGAGGACAGGGAGGACCAAAACTATGGCTACACCTTC
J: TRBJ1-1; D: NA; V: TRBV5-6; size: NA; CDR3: CASSGTPSNTEAFF; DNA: TGTGCCAGCAGTGGGACTCCGTCCAACACTGAAGCTTTCTTT
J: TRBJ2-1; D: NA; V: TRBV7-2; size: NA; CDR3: CASSLALEGRNEQFF; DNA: TGTGCCAGCAGCTTAGCGCTGGAGGGCCGGAATGAGCAGTTCTTC
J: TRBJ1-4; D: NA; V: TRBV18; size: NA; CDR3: CASSPRGPNEKLFF; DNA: TGTGCCAGCTCACCCCGGGGACCCAATGAAAAACTGTTTTTT
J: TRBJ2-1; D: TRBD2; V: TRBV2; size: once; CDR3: CASSGSGSVSYNEQFF; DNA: TGTGCCAGCAGTGGGAGCGGGAGCGTATCCTACAATGAGCAGTTCTTC
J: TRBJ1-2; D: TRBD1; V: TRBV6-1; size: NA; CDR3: CASSALPGQGARGYTF; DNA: TGTGCCAGCAGTGCCCTTCCGGGACAGGGGGCGAGGGGCTACACCTTC
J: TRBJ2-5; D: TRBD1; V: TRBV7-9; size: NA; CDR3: CASSPTGASQETQYF; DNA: TGTGCCAGCAGCCCGACAGGGGCGTCACAAGAGACCCAGTACTTC
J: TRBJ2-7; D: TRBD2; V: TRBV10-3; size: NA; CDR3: CAISERVAGSYEQYF; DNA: TGTGCCATCAGTGAGAGGGTAGCGGGCTCCTACGAGCAGTACTTC
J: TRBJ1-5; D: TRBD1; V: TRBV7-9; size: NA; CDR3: CASSPRGTGLDQPQHF; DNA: TGTGCCAGCAGCCCCAGAGGGACAGGGCTCGATCAGCCCCAGCATTTT
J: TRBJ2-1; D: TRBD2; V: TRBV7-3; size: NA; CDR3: CASSSAGLENNEQFF; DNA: TGTGCCAGCAGCTCAGCGGGACTCGAGAACAATGAGCAGTTCTTC